Following are 12 T cell receptor beta chains from one sample sequenced in a study of blood T cells in healthy people across ages. Then a second PCR, running about 6 to 12 cycles, was carried out with a sample-barcoded 5' primer and a J-beta primer mix. TCRdb used MiXCR to reprocess the 5' RACE reads, holding one entry per CDR3 protein. This sample has 1.2 million to 1.5 million distinct CDR3 sequences, with approximately 38% found just once. Sequencing input: blood. Receptors were obtained from a young woman in good health.

A few counts support this clonotype. The J gene is TRBJ1-4, the V gene TRBV20-1; D remains unclear. CDR3 length: 13 residues. CDR1 is DFQATT, CDR2 SNEGSKA, per germline (reference sequence). Between the trimmed V and J ends, which lost 2 bases and 7 bases, there was a span of 11 bases. The DNA of the CDR3 is TGCAGTGCTAGAAGTCTCGGAGGTGAAAAACTGTTTTTT. It encodes CSARSLGGEKLFF.

V gene TRBV14 combines with J gene TRBJ2-1; 10 bases align to TRBD2. The CDR3 length is 15 residues. The V segment lost 0 bases and the J segment 8 bases; nucleotides outside the gene matches: 4. Per the germline V gene, CDR1 is SGHDN and CDR2 is FVKESK. CDR3: CASSQEASGSYEQFF. The CDR3 bases are TGTGCCAGCAGCCAAGAGGCTAGCGGGAGCTATGAGCAGTTCTTC. Drawing the rest from reference TRBV14 and TRBJ2-1, the complete variable domain is EAGVTQFPSHSVIEKGQTVTLRCDPISGHDNLYWYRRVMGKEIKFLLHFVKESKQDESGMPNNRFLAERTGGTYSTLKVQPAELEDSGVYFCASSQEASGSYEQFFGPGTRLTVL.

This clonotype was counted between two and nine times. The chain joins TRBV12-3 or TRBV12-4 to TRBJ1-1; D is uncertain. The CDR3 consists of 11 residues. V lost 3 bases and J lost 8, with 7 bases in between. CDR3 DNA sequence: TGTGCCAGCAGTTTGCCGATAGAAGCTTTCTTT. It is translated as CASSLPIEAFF.

The table lists this clonotype with a few counts. The V call is TRBV7-6, the J call TRBJ1-2, with D possibly matching TRBD1 (6 bases). CDR1 SGHVS and CDR2 FNYEAQ come from the germline V gene. The length of the CDR3 is 14 residues. The ends were cut back, 5 bases at V and 6 bases at J, with 16 bases in the middle. The CDR3 DNA reads as TGTGCCAGCAGCCCCGGGGGGACATCCCATGGCTACACCTTC. Its translation is CASSPGGTSHGYTF.

The chain is built from TRBV20-1 and TRBJ2-5; tentatively, D is TRBD1 (6 bases). This CDR3 contains 14 residues. V lost 1 base, J lost 5 bases, and 14 bases lay in between. In germline, CDR1 is DFQATT, CDR2 SNEGSKA (reference sequence). The CDR3 DNA is TGCAGTGCTAGAGGCCAAGACAGGAGGGAGACCCAGTACTTC. Its protein product is CSARGQDRRETQYF.

Only a few counts were recorded for this clonotype. This chain uses TRBV10-3 with TRBJ1-6; no reliable D call. Per the germline V gene, CDR1 is ENHRY and CDR2 is SYGVKD. This CDR3 is 18 amino acids long. V was clipped by 0 bases and J by 0 bases, with 12 bases between them. The CDR3 region has the DNA TGTGCCATCAGTGAGTCCAACTCCCCGAGCTCCTATAATTCACCCCTCCACTTT. Amino acids: CAISESNSPSSYNSPLHF.

The chain employs TRBV20-1 and TRBJ2-3; D not certain. V lost 6 bases and J 3 bases, leaving 19 bases between the germline ends. Germline V lookup: CDR1 DFQATT, CDR2 SNEGSKA (reference sequence). The CDR3 runs 15 residues. CDR3 in DNA: TGCAGTGCGCCTAACCGAGGAGCAGGTACAGATACGCAGTATTTT. It yields the protein CSAPNRGAGTDTQYF.

The CDR3 coding sequence is TGTGCCAGCAGTTTATTGACGGGGTGGACTGAAGCTTTCTTT. Amino acids: CASSLLTGWTEAFF. The V and J genes are TRBV27 and TRBJ1-1; D is unclear. V shed 1 base and J shed 5 bases, with 11 bases lying between them. This CDR3 region has 14 residues. Germline CDR1 is MNHEY and CDR2 is SMNVEV (reference sequence).

There are a few counts of this clonotype. This chain connects TRBV4-1 to TRBJ2-3; D gene ambiguous. The CDR3 runs 15 residues. The ends were cut back, 0 bases at V and 5 bases at J, with 12 bases in the middle. Per germline, CDR1 MGHRA and CDR2 YSYEKL. CDR3 coding DNA: TGCGCCAGCAGCCAAGATCCGGAGACGAGAGATACGCAGTATTTT. Residues: CASSQDPETRDTQYF.

This rearrangement joins TRBV6-7 to TRBJ1-4; no definite D call. TRBV6-7 is an ORF for which the function is uncertain. The CDR3 extends over 13 amino acids. The CDR3 bases are TGTGTCATTTCGGGCGACTTCGGGGAAAAACTGTTTTTT. It translates to CVISGDFGEKLFF.

The chain couples TRBV7-9 to TRBJ2-3; the D gene is possibly TRBD2 (6 bases). Trimming took off 2 bases at V and 5 bases at J, with 8 bases between the two ends. This CDR3 has 13 amino acids. CDR1 is SEHNR and CDR2 is FQNEAQ in the germline V gene (reference sequence). The CDR3 nucleotides are TGTGCCAGCAGCTTAATCGGGAGAGATACGCAGTATTTT. This sequence encodes CASSLIGRDTQYF.

This chain connects TRBV27 to TRBJ2-1, with TRBD1 as a possible D gene (6 bases). Germline loops: CDR1 MNHEY, CDR2 SMNVEV (reference sequence). CDR3 length: 14 amino acids. Deletions cut 7 bases from V and 0 bases from J, with 10 bases between. The CDR3, as DNA: TGTGCCAGCACCTCACAGGGCTCCTACAATGAGCAGTTCTTC. Its protein product is CASTSQGSYNEQFF.